The clone carrying this TCR beta chain appeared a few times. This entry comes from a study of blood T cell repertoires in COVID-19. About the study: Sites across the United States, Italy and Spain contributed samples from acute and convalescent COVID-19.

One Seattle source followed patients from active infection through their disease course. The CDR3 consists of 14 residues. Germline V CDR1 and CDR2: KGHSH, LQKENI. V was clipped by 3 bases and J by 0 bases, with 8 bases between them. Per the original data handling: Cell counts per sample came from amplifying reference gene primers. Some clones are missing from TCRdb's copy, which holds only in-frame ones; the method was immunoSEQ multiplex PCR. The V and J calls and clone size come from that table; D and trimming were worked out from the DNA. The table records 170,000 or so clones, 85% to 90% of them present only once.

The chain has TRBV18 and TRBJ1-2, with a possible D match to TRBD1 (5 bases). The TCR sequence derives from a man in his sixties with COVID-19, enrolled during active disease. The sequenced material came from peripheral blood. The CDR3 spells CASSPDSPNYGYTF. CDR3 sequence (DNA): TGTGCCAGCTCACCTGACAGCCCTAACTATGGCTACACCTTC.